This TCR beta chain was identified in a study of T cells after yellow fever vaccination. Whole-study findings and limits: Overlap between CD4 and CD8 compartments was detected for a small share of clonotypes. Compared with primary, the secondary response was weaker and peaked at day 5, not 15. Clones that expanded after primary vaccination mostly reappeared after the booster (roughly 96% CD4, roughly 87% CD8).

V shed 5 bases, J shed 2 bases, and the junction held 2 bases outside the gene matches. Per germline, CDR1 KGHDR and CDR2 SFDVKD. The CDR3 contains 14 residues. Researchers made TCR cDNA using 5'RACE template switching, and this step added a universal primer site and UMIs. One entry per CDR3 protein, called by TCRdb with MiXCR from the 5' RACE reads. The table lists just over 300,000 distinct CDR3 sequences, around 3.9% of them singletons. This clonotype turned up a few times. The antigen remains unidentified. The V and J genes are TRBV24-1 and TRBJ2-1; 7 positions match TRBD2. The sample in question was PBMCs, obtained on the day of the yellow fever booster vaccination. This sequence originates from a man younger than 30 who received the YFV17D yellow fever vaccine. This CDR3 is CATSAGGPYNEQFF. The CDR3 DNA follows: TGTGCCACCAGTGCGGGGGGTCCCTACAATGAGCAGTTCTTC.